The 11 T cell receptor beta chains listed next were all sequenced from one sample in a study of read filtering for tumor transcriptome and immune sequencing. This library used 300 to 500 ng RNA and molecular barcoded adaptors spanning alpha/delta and beta/gamma chains. TCRdb recomputed calls from the reads with MiXCR, one row per CDR3 protein. The sample yields more than 30,000 distinct CDR3 sequences, about 14% seen once. The specimen sequenced was a population of CD138-negative cells sorted from bone marrow. The source is a donor aged 40 or over with multiple myeloma.

This clonotype was picked up many times. The chain uses TRBV6-5 and TRBJ1-1; no clear D gene. The ends were cut back, 7 bases at V and 5 bases at J, with 14 bases in the middle. Germline V gene data show CDR1 as MNHEY and CDR2 as SVGAGI. The CDR3 spans 13 residues. CDR3 DNA: TGTGCCAGCACCCTTAGGCTGGGTACTGAAGCTTTCTTT. Its protein is CASTLRLGTEAFF.

This clonotype is a singleton in its sample. This is likely an artifact of a read error, given a far larger clone one base away. The J gene is TRBJ2-7, the V gene TRBV6-1, with no clear D. The germline CDR1 and CDR2 sequences are MNHNS and SASEGT. The CDR3 loop spans 14 amino acids. The CDR3 sequence: CGSSYSRASYEQYF. As DNA, the CDR3 is TGTGGCAGCAGTTACTCCCGGGCCTCCTACGAGCAGTACTTC.

This clonotype was observed a handful of times. J is TRBJ2-3 and V is TRBV10-3; D not resolved. The CDR3 runs to 11 residues. Germline V lookup: CDR1 ENHRY, CDR2 SYGVKD. Trimming took off 2 bases at V and 6 bases at J, with 3 bases between the two ends. Here the CDR3 reads CAISEADTQYF. DNA of the CDR3: TGTGCCATCAGTGAGGCGGATACGCAGTATTTT.

This clonotype was recorded at least ten times. The chain combines TRBV10-3 with TRBJ2-3; the D gene is possibly TRBD2 (6 bases). V shed 4 bases and J shed 5 bases, with 13 bases lying between them. Germline loops: CDR1 ENHRY, CDR2 SYGVKD. This CDR3 has 14 amino acids. The CDR3 region is CAISGTGVGDTQYF. DNA for the CDR3: TGTGCCATCAGTGGAACGGGGGTAGGAGATACGCAGTATTTT.

As regards this clonotype: A read error may explain this, as a much larger clone is one base away. This chain joins TRBV19 and TRBJ1-2; D unclear. CDR1 and CDR2 from the germline V gene are LNHDA and SQIVND (reference sequence). V was trimmed by 6 bases and J by 4 bases, leaving 18 bases between them. This CDR3 is 15 amino acids long. The CDR3: CASRFDPTETYGYTF. The CDR3 DNA follows: TGTGCCAGTAGATTCGATCCTACAGAAACCTATGGCTACACCTTC. The whole variable domain, filled in from reference TRBV19 and TRBJ1-2, reads DGGITQSPKYLFRKEGQNVTLSCEQNLNHDAMYWYRQDPGQGLRLIYYSQIVNDFQKGDIAEGYSVSREKKESFPLTVTSAQKNPTAFYLCASRFDPTETYGYTFGSGTRLTVV.

Worth noting for this clonotype: Being one base from a much bigger clone, this may be a read error. The chain has TRBV7-8 and TRBJ1-1; D possibly corresponds to TRBD1 (5 bases). CDR1 is SGHVS, CDR2 FQNEAQ, per germline. CDR3 length equals 15 residues. The CDR3 reads CASSPRDGENTEALF. The CDR3 nucleotides read TGTGCCAGCAGCCCCAGGGATGGGGAGAACACTGAAGCTCTCTTT.

This clonotype has ten or more counts. CDR3 amino acids: CATSRGGARETQYF. CDR3 in DNA: TGTGCCACCAGCAGAGGAGGGGCCAGAGAGACCCAGTACTTC. The chain recombines TRBV15 with TRBJ2-5; D could derive from TRBD1 or TRBD2 (5 bases each). The CDR3 covers 14 residues. Germline V gene sequence: CDR1 LNHNV, CDR2 YYDKDF (reference sequence). The V gene lost 1 base and the J gene lost 4 bases, with 10 bases spanning the gap. The full variable domain, its missing parts supplied by reference TRBV15 and TRBJ2-5, is DAMVIQNPRYQVTQFGKPVTLSCSQTLNHNVMYWYQQKSSQAPKLLFHYYDKDFNNEADTPDNFQSRRPNTSFCFLDIRSPGLGDTAMYLCATSRGGARETQYFGPGTRLLVL.

This clonotype was counted a single time. The V gene is TRBV7-2, the J gene TRBJ2-1; tentatively, D is TRBD1 or TRBD2 (5 bases each). V lost 5 bases and J 7 bases, leaving 18 bases between the germline ends. Germline V gene lookup returns CDR1 SGHTA and CDR2 FQGNSA. The CDR3 has 15 amino acids. The CDR3: CASSIRGRVGNEQFF. Here the CDR3 DNA reads TGTGCCAGCAGCATACGGGGCAGGGTTGGGAATGAGCAGTTCTTC.

This clonotype appeared many times. The rearrangement uses TRBV20-1 and TRBJ1-1; D gene ambiguous. Between the trimmed V and J ends, which lost 3 bases and 1 base, there was a span of 9 bases. The CDR3 loop spans 13 amino acids. Germline lookup yields CDR1 DFQATT and CDR2 SNEGSKA (reference sequence). The CDR3 nucleotides read TGCAGTGCTAGGGTGGTGGCGAACACTGAAGCTTTCTTT. It codes for CSARVVANTEAFF.

This clonotype was detected a few times. It may be a read error: a sequence one base away is much more abundant. The rearrangement uses TRBV20-1 and TRBJ2-3; maybe TRBD2 (5 bases). CDR1 is DFQATT, CDR2 SNEGSKA, per germline (reference sequence). This CDR3 spans 13 amino acids. CDR3 protein: CSALVASTDTLYF. CDR3 nucleotide sequence: TGCAGTGCCCTGGTAGCGAGCACAGATACGCTGTATTTT.

This clonotype was seen repeatedly, ten times or more. The V call is TRBV20-1, the J call TRBJ1-2; 9 bases match TRBD1. Germline lookup yields CDR1 DFQATT and CDR2 SNEGSKA (reference sequence). Trimming took 6 bases from V and 8 from J; bases not matched to a gene: 4. This CDR3 comprises 11 residues. The CDR3 spells CSARTGEGYTF. The CDR3 nucleotides read TGCAGTGCCCGGACAGGGGAAGGCTACACCTTC.